These 5 T cell receptor beta chains share one sample of origin, sequenced in a study of control samples from healthy donors and cancer patients. The data were produced by immunoSEQ multiplex PCR, yet TCRdb's version contains in-frame clones alone and is incomplete. Of approximately 150,000 clones listed, about 90% are singletons. Sequencing was performed on blood. The origin of the receptors is a woman under 40 in good health.

This clone was counted once. The chain combines TRBV28 with TRBJ2-5, with D possibly matching TRBD1 (5 bases). The ends were cut back, 6 bases at V and 5 bases at J, with 10 bases in the middle. Germline V CDR1 and CDR2: MDHEN, SYDVKM. The CDR3 extends over 12 amino acids. In DNA form, the CDR3 reads TGTGCCAGCAGCAGGGCGGATGAGACCCAGTACTTC. This sequence encodes CASSRADETQYF. The entire variable domain, with the rest obtained from reference TRBV28 and TRBJ2-5, is as follows: DVKVTQSSRYLVKRTGEKVFLECVQDMDHENMFWYRQDPGLGLRLIYFSYDVKMKEKGDIPEGYSVSREKKERFSLILESASTNQTSMYLCASSRADETQYFGPGTRLLVL.

The rearrangement joins TRBV7-9 to TRBJ1-2; D remains ambiguous. The CDR3 spans 14 residues. V dropped 1 base and J dropped 0 bases, with 6 bases sitting between them. CDR1 and CDR2 from the germline V gene are SEHNR and FQNEAQ (reference sequence). The CDR3 here is CASSLGSSNYGYTF. CDR3 nucleotides: TGTGCCAGCAGCTTAGGTAGCTCTAACTATGGCTACACCTTC.

In its sample, this clone was seen once. The chain uses TRBV18 and TRBJ1-1; D call uncertain. Germline V gives CDR1 KGHSH, CDR2 LQKENI. The CDR3 spans 14 residues. The germline V and J ends were trimmed by 6 bases and 4 bases, with 15 bases remaining between them. CDR3 nucleotides: TGTGCCAGCTCCCCCACAAAGCAGAGCACTGAAGCTTTCTTT. The encoded protein is CASSPTKQSTEAFF. Complete variable domain (other parts from reference TRBV18 and TRBJ1-1): NAGVMQNPRHLVRRRGQEARLRCSPMKGHSHVYWYRQLPEEGLKFMVYLQKENIIDESGMPKERFSAEFPKEGPSILRIQQVVRGDSAAYFCASSPTKQSTEAFFGQGTRLTVV.

J is TRBJ2-3 and V is TRBV5-8; TRBD2 aligns across 11 bases. Germline CDR1 reads SGHTS; CDR2 reads YDEGEE. Losses at the gene ends were 3 bases for V and 1 base for J; bases not matched to a gene: 4. This CDR3 is built from 16 residues. The CDR3: CASSSGLAAGTDTQYF. The CDR3 DNA is TGTGCCAGCAGCTCGGGACTAGCGGCTGGCACAGATACGCAGTATTTT.

The chain uses TRBV3-1 (or the pseudogene TRBV3-2) and TRBJ1-3; TRBD1 is a possible D gene (6 bases). Germline loops: CDR1 LGHDT, CDR2 YNNKEL (reference sequence). The CDR3 runs to 15 residues. V dropped 3 bases and J dropped 2 bases, with 11 bases sitting between them. The CDR3 bases are TGTGCCAGCAGCCAGATCCAGGGGACTGGAAACACCATATATTTT. Its protein product is CASSQIQGTGNTIYF.